This T cell receptor (beta chain) emerged from a study of blood T cell repertoires in COVID-19. Turning to the study itself: Donors in the United States, Italy and Spain gave samples during acute or convalescent COVID-19. T cells, B-cell-depleted T cells, or PBMCs supplied cDNA or gDNA.

CDR3 length: 15 residues. From germline, CDR1 is SGHNT and CDR2 YYREEE (reference sequence). V lost 4 bases and J lost 2, with 15 bases in between. Authors' methods: Amplified reference gene primers provided the basis for estimating nucleated cell counts. Only in-frame clones appear in the TCRdb table, and some are missing; sequencing was by immunoSEQ multiplex PCR. V and J calls and clone size are as listed in that table; D and trimming were resolved from the DNA. The sample shows approximately 300,000 clones, around 89% of them seen only once. This sequence was found in a middle-aged woman with acute or convalescent COVID-19. The rearrangement links TRBV5-4 to TRBJ1-2, with D possibly being TRBD1 (5 bases). The sample was peripheral blood. CDR3 in DNA: TGTGCCAGCAGCCAAACGACAGTTACGAACTATGGCTACACCTTC. Translating gives CASSQTTVTNYGYTF.